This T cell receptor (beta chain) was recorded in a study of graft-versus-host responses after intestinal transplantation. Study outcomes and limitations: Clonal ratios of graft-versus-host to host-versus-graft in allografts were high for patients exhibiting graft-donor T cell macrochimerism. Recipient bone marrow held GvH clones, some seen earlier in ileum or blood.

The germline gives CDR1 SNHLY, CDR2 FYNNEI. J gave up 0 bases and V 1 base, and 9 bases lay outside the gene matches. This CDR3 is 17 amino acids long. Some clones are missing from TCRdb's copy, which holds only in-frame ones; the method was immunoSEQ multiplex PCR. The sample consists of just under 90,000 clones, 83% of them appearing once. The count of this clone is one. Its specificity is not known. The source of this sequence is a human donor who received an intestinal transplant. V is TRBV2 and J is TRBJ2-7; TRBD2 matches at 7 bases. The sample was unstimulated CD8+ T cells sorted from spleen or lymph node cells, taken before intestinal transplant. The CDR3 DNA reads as TGTGCCAGCAGTGAAGTCGTGAGCGGGACGCCCTCCTACGAGCAGTACTTC. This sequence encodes CASSEVVSGTPSYEQYF.